This T cell receptor beta chain was obtained from a study of identical twins. As to this clonotype: The antigen is undetermined.

TCRdb called the 5' RACE reads again in MiXCR, with one record for every CDR3 protein. The sample shows approximately 230,000 distinct CDR3 sequences, 6.5% of them seen only once. General study results and limits: Fewer insertions were carried by abundant cord blood beta clonotypes, but none was seen in memory repertoires. Modelling approaches yielded underestimates of out-of-frame TCR alpha sharing between monozygotic twins.

CDR1 and CDR2 (germline): MGHDK, SYGVNS. The CDR3 runs 13 residues. V lost 6 bases and J 3 bases, leaving 12 bases between the germline ends. This same sample was also taken into another study, of T cells expressing NK-cell markers. That study adds: Dominant NKG2C+ clonotypes were found to form about 1.0-8% of CD8+ T cells in roughly 6 donors.

Source material: CD8+ T cells sorted from blood. The chain recombines TRBV25-1 with TRBJ2-7; D might be TRBD1 (6 bases). This receptor was identified in a woman in her late teens or twenties in good health. The CDR3 nucleotides read TGTGCCAGCAGGGACAGTGCGAACTACGAGCAGTACTTC. Its translation: CASRDSANYEQYF.